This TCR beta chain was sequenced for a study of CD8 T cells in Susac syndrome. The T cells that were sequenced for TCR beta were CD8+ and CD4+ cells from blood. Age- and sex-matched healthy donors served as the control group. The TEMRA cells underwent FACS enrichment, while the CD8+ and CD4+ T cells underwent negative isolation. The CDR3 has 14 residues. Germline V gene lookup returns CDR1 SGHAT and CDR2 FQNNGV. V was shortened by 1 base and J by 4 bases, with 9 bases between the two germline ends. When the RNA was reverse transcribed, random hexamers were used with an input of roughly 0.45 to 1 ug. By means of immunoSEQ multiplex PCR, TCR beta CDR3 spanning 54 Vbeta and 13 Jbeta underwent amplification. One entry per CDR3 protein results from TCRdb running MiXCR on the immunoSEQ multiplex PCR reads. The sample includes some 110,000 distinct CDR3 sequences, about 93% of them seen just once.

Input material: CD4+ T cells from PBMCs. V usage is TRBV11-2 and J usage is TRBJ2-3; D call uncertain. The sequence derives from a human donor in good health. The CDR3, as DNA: TGTGCCAGCAGCTTAGGGTCCGTCGCAGATACGCAGTATTTT. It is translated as CASSLGSVADTQYF. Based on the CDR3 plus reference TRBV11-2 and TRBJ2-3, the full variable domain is EAGVAQSPRYKIIEKRQSVAFWCNPISGHATLYWYQQILGQGPKLLIQFQNNGVVDDSQLPKDRFSAERLKGVDSTLKIQPAKLEDSAVYLCASSLGSVADTQYFGPGTRLTVL.